One sample yielded the 4 T cell receptor beta chains listed below, sequenced in a study of blood T cell repertoires in COVID-19. The data were produced by immunoSEQ multiplex PCR, yet TCRdb's version contains in-frame clones alone and is incomplete. The sample includes about 150,000 clones, more than 75% of them seen just once. The sample comprised peripheral blood. These receptors came from a woman aged 55-69 years with COVID-19, enrolled during active disease.

This clone was picked up a small number of times. The chain has TRBV25-1 and TRBJ1-2, with D perhaps TRBD1 (5 bases). The CDR3 sequence is 16 residues long. The V gene's germline CDR1 is MGHDK and CDR2 SYGVNS. Trimming took 3 bases from V and 0 from J, leaving 14 bases between them. The CDR3 DNA sequence: TGTGCCAGCAGTGACAGGGCGCTAAGTCCTAACTATGGCTACACCTTC. Protein: CASSDRALSPNYGYTF.

The J gene is TRBJ1-1, the V gene TRBV29-1; D possibly corresponds to TRBD1 (5 bases). CDR3 length: 14 residues. Per germline, CDR1 SQVTM and CDR2 ANQGSEA. The V gene lost 7 bases and the J gene lost 0 bases, with 15 bases spanning the gap. Written as DNA, the CDR3 is TGCAGCGCTGCAAAACAGGACATGAACACTGAAGCTTTCTTT. It translates to CSAAKQDMNTEAFF.

The gene calls are TRBV27 and TRBJ1-2, with D hard to call. Trimming cost V 5 bases and J 2 bases, with 9 bases left between them. Per germline, CDR1 MNHEY and CDR2 SMNVEV (reference sequence). This CDR3 is built from 13 residues. CDR3 region: CASSPTVNYGYTF. The CDR3 bases are TGTGCCAGCAGTCCAACGGTAAACTATGGCTACACCTTC.

This clone has just a few counts. This chain uses TRBV2 with TRBJ1-5, with no clear D. Germline V lookup: CDR1 SNHLY, CDR2 FYNNEI. V dropped 1 base and J dropped 7 bases, with 8 bases sitting between them. CDR3 length: 13 residues. The CDR3 region is CASSEEREQPQHF. For the CDR3, the DNA is TGTGCCAGCAGTGAAGAGCGGGAACAGCCCCAGCATTTT. Combining the CDR3 with reference TRBV2 and TRBJ1-5 gives the whole variable domain EPEVTQTPSHQVTQMGQEVILRCVPISNHLYFYWYRQILGQKVEFLVSFYNNEISEKSEIFDDQFSVERPDGSNFTLKIRSTKLEDSAMYFCASSEEREQPQHFGDGTRLSIL.